This T cell receptor beta chain is from a study of identical twins. This CDR3 spans 14 amino acids. The V gene lost 5 bases and the J gene lost 4 bases, with 13 bases spanning the gap. Germline V gene sequence: CDR1 SGHAT, CDR2 FQNNGV. One entry per CDR3 protein, called by TCRdb with MiXCR from the 5' RACE reads. The sample contains roughly 770,000 distinct CDR3 sequences, around a sixth of which appear only once. This clonotype was detected only a few times. This sample also appeared in a second study, on T cells expressing NK-cell markers. In that study: Within several experiments, an anti-gamma-delta TCR antibody kept the sorting limited to alpha-beta TCR T cells. In several donors, dominant clonotypes made up 28.3-60.1% of CD3+CD56-NKG2C+ cells. Whether the expanded NKG2C+ T cell clones recognized HCMV remained unclear.

The TCR originated in a woman aged 18 to 35 in good health. The rearrangement uses TRBV11-2 and TRBJ2-3; D is perhaps TRBD1 (5 bases). The sequencing input was PBMCs. This chain's CDR3 is CASSKNARADTQYF. CDR3 DNA sequence: TGTGCCAGCAGCAAAAACGCCAGGGCAGATACGCAGTATTTT.